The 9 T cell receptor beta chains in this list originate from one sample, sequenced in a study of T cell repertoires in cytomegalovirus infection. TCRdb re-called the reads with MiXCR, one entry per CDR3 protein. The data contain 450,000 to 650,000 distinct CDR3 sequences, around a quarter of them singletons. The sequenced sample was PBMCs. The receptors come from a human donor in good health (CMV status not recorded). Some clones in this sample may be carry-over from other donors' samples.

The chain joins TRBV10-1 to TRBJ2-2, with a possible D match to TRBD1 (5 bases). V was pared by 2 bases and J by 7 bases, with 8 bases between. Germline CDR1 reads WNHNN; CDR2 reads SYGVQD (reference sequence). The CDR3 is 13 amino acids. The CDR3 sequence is CASSEGQGGELFF. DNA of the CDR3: TGCGCCAGCAGTGAGGGGCAGGGCGGGGAGCTGTTTTTT.

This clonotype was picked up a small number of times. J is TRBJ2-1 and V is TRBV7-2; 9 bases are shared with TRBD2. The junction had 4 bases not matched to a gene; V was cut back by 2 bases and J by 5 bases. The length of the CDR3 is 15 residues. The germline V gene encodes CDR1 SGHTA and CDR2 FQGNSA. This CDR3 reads CASSLSSGSDNEQFF. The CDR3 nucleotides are TGTGCCAGCAGCTTAAGTAGCGGGAGCGACAATGAGCAGTTCTTC.

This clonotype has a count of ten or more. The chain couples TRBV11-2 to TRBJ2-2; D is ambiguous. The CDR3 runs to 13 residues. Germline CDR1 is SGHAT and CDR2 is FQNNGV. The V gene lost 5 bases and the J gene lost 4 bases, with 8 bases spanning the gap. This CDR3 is CASSRFITGELFF. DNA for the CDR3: TGTGCCAGCAGCCGGTTCATCACCGGGGAGCTGTTTTTT.

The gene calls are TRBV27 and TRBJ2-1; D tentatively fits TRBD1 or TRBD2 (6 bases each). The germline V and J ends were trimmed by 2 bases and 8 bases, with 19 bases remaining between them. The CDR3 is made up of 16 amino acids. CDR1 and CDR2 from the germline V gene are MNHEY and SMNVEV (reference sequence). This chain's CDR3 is CASSLGGPTQADEQFF. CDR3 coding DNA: TGTGCCAGCAGTTTAGGGGGGCCTACTCAAGCCGATGAGCAGTTCTTC.

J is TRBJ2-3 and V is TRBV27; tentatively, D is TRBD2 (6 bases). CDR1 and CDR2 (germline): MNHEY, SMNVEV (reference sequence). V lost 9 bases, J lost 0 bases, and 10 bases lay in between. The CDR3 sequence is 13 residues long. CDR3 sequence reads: CASREWSTDTQYF. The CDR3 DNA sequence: TGTGCCAGTCGGGAGTGGAGCACAGATACGCAGTATTTT.

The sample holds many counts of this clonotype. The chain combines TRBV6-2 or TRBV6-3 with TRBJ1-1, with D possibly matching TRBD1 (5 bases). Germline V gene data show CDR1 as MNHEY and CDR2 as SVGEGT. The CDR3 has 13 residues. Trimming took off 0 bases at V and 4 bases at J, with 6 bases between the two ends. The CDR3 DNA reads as TGTGCCAGCAGTTACTCGAGGGGCACTGAAGCTTTCTTT. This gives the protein CASSYSRGTEAFF.

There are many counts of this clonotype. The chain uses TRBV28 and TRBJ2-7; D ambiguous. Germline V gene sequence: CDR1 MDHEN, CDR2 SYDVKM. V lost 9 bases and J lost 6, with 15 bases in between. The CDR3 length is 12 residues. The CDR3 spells CASRTTWGEQYF. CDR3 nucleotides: TGTGCCAGTAGGACGACTTGGGGCGAGCAGTACTTC.

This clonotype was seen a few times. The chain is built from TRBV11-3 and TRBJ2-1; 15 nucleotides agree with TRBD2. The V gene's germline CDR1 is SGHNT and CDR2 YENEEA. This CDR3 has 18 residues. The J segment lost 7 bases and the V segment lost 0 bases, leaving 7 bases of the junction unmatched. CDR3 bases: TGTGCCAGCAGCTTAGATGGACTAGCGGGAGGGCCGGGTAATGAGCAGTTCTTC. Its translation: CASSLDGLAGGPGNEQFF.

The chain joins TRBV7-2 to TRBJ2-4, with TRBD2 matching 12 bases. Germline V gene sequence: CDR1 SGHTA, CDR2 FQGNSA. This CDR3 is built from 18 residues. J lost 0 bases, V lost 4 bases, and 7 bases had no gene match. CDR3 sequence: CASSSRLAGGLAKNIQYF. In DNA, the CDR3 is TGTGCCAGCAGCTCTAGGCTAGCGGGAGGGCTAGCCAAAAACATTCAGTACTTC. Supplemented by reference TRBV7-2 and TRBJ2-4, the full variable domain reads GAGVSQSPSNKVTEKGKDVELRCDPISGHTALYWYRQSLGQGLEFLIYFQGNSAPDKSGLPSDRFSAERTGGSVSTLTIQRTQQEDSAVYLCASSSRLAGGLAKNIQYFGAGTRLSVL.